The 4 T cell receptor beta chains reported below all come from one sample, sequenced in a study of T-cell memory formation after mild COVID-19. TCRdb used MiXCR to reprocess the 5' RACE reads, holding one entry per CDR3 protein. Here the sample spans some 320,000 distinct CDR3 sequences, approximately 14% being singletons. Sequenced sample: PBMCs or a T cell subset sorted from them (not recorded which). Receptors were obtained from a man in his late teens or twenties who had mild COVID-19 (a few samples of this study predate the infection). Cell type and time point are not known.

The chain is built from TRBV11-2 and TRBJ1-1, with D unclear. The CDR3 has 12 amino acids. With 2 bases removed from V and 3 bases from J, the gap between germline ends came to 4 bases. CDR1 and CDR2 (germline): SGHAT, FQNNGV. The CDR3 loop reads CASSLTYTEAFF. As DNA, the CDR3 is TGTGCCAGCAGCTTAACGTACACTGAAGCTTTCTTT.

CDR3 loop: CASSLVGKWTQYF. The CDR3 DNA follows: TGTGCCAGCAGCTTAGTGGGGAAATGGACCCAGTACTTC. The V gene is TRBV11-2, the J gene TRBJ2-5; D is undetermined. The CDR3 runs to 13 residues. V lost 1 base, J lost 7 bases, and 10 bases lay in between. Germline V gene sequence: CDR1 SGHAT, CDR2 FQNNGV.

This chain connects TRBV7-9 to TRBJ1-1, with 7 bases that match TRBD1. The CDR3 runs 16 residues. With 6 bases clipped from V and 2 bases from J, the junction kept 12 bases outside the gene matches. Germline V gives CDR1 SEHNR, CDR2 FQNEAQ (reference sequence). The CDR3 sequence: CASRSNPGQLNTEAFF. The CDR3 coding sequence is TGTGCCAGCAGGTCCAATCCGGGACAGCTTAACACTGAAGCTTTCTTT.

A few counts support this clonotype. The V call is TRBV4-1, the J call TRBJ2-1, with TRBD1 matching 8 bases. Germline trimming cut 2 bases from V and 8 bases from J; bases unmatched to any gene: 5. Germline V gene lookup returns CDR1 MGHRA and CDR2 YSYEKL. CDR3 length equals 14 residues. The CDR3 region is CASSQQDRVHEQFF. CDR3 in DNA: TGCGCCAGCAGCCAACAGGACAGGGTCCATGAGCAGTTCTTC.